The 17 T cell receptor beta chains given below trace back to one sample, sequenced in a study of blood T cell repertoires in COVID-19. TCRdb's table, derived via immunoSEQ multiplex PCR, lists solely in-frame clones and lacks some. The sample includes some 390,000 clones, approximately 87% of them seen just once. Sample: peripheral blood. These receptors all come from a woman aged 55-70 years with COVID-19, enrolled during active disease.

This clone has a handful of counts. The chain couples TRBV6-1 to TRBJ1-6; D gene ambiguous. CDR1 is MNHNS, CDR2 SASEGT, per germline. The CDR3 loop spans 13 amino acids. The V gene lost 3 bases and the J gene lost 7 bases, with 7 bases spanning the gap. CDR3 DNA: TGTGCCAGCAGTGATTTGCGCAATTCACCCCTCCACTTT. It encodes CASSDLRNSPLHF.

The CDR3 DNA sequence: TGTGCCAGCAGGAGACGGCAGGGGTTTAACTATGGCTACACCTTC. It yields the protein CASRRRQGFNYGYTF. The rearrangement links TRBV27 to TRBJ1-2, with TRBD1 as a possible D gene (6 bases). V was clipped by 6 bases and J by 1 base, with 15 bases between them. CDR1 and CDR2 (germline): MNHEY, SMNVEV (reference sequence). This CDR3 is 15 amino acids long.

This clone was seen just once. J is TRBJ2-7 and V is TRBV7-3; the match to TRBD1 covers 8 bases. CDR1 SGHTA and CDR2 FQGTGA come from the germline V gene. Germline trimming cut 1 base from V and 6 bases from J; bases unmatched to any gene: 5. This CDR3 has 14 amino acids. CDR3 nucleotides: TGTGCCAGCAGCTTAAGGGCAGGGGGCGGCGAGCAGTACTTC. As protein: CASSLRAGGGEQYF.

This clone has only a few counts. The chain couples TRBV6-2 or TRBV6-3 to TRBJ2-3; 12 nucleotides line up with TRBD2. CDR1 MNHEY and CDR2 SVGEGT come from the germline V gene. This CDR3 is 16 amino acids long. The V segment lost 4 bases and the J segment 6 bases; nucleotides outside the gene matches: 8. The CDR3 DNA reads as TGTGCCAGCAGTTCCCCTAGCGGGGGGGCCTTTGATACGCAGTATTTT. Its translation: CASSSPSGGAFDTQYF.

This clone showed up just once. The rearrangement uses TRBV5-6 and TRBJ2-7, with D possibly matching TRBD1 (6 bases). The CDR3 totals 14 residues. Germline V gene lookup returns CDR1 SGHDT and CDR2 YYEEEE. With 3 bases removed from V and 1 base from J, the gap between germline ends came to 11 bases. The CDR3, as DNA: TGTGCCAGCAGCTCGACAGGACGATCCTACGAGCAGTACTTC. This gives the protein CASSSTGRSYEQYF.

The chain joins TRBV5-1 to TRBJ2-3; TRBD2 agrees at 8 bases. The CDR3 is 16 residues long. The V gene's germline CDR1 is SGHRS and CDR2 YFSETQ. V shed 0 bases, J shed 4 bases, and the junction held 7 bases outside the gene matches. The CDR3 sequence: CASSLVAGGPADTQYF. The CDR3 nucleotides are TGCGCCAGCAGCTTGGTTGCGGGGGGCCCGGCAGATACGCAGTATTTT.

DNA for the CDR3: TGTGCCAGCCGGGGGACAGGGGCGTCCGAGCAGTACTTC. It codes for CASRGTGASEQYF. The J gene is TRBJ2-7, the V gene TRBV27; 10 nucleotides agree with TRBD1. V shed 8 bases, J shed 6 bases, and the junction held 7 bases outside the gene matches. The CDR3 consists of 13 residues. Germline CDR1 reads MNHEY; CDR2 reads SMNVEV (reference sequence).

The V call is TRBV30, the J call TRBJ1-1; TRBD1 aligns across 7 bases. Looked up from germline, CDR1 is GTSNPN and CDR2 is SVGIG (reference sequence). The ends lost 7 bases at V and 5 bases at J; junction bases unmatched: 10. The CDR3 runs to 13 residues. The CDR3 DNA reads as TGTGCCTCCGCGCAGGGGGGCAGAACTGAAGCTTTCTTT. Translating gives CASAQGGRTEAFF.

This chain uses TRBV19 with TRBJ2-7; 7 positions agree with TRBD1. CDR1 and CDR2 (germline): LNHDA, SQIVND (reference sequence). After removal of 1 base from V and 2 bases from J, the junction contained 2 bases not matched to a gene. This CDR3 has 14 amino acids. The CDR3 DNA reads TGTGCCAGTAGTATAGCTGGACAGGCCTACGAGCAGTACTTC. As protein: CASSIAGQAYEQYF.

The chain employs TRBV2 and TRBJ1-5; D is undetermined. Germline V lookup: CDR1 SNHLY, CDR2 FYNNEI. The CDR3 contains 13 residues. V was cut by 2 bases and J by 2 bases, with 4 bases left in between. CDR3 bases: TGTGCCAGCAGTGAATATGGCAATCAGCCCCAGCATTTT. This gives the protein CASSEYGNQPQHF.

The chain is built from TRBV5-1 and TRBJ2-2, with 10 bases that match TRBD2. Trimming removed 9 bases from V and 1 base from J; junction bases left unmatched: 3. This CDR3 is built from 14 residues. Germline-derived CDR1 and CDR2 are SGHRS and YFSETQ. CDR3 sequence (DNA): TGCGCCACCCAGCGGGGGGGGAACACCGGGGAGCTGTTTTTT. Amino acids: CATQRGGNTGELFF.

The count of this clone is one. V gene TRBV12-2 combines with J gene TRBJ1-5; TRBD1 is the table's D call and was not checked against the DNA. TRBV12-2 is labeled a pseudogene. The CDR3 has 13 residues. In DNA, the CDR3 is TGTGCAAGTCTCCCAGATAGCAATCAGCCCCAGCATTTT. As protein: CASLPDSNQPQHF.

The gene calls are TRBV3-1 (or the pseudogene TRBV3-2) and TRBJ2-2; TRBD2 is a possible D gene (6 bases). Trimming shortened V by 4 bases and J by 3 bases, and 21 bases separated the two germline ends. The CDR3 sequence is 18 residues long. The germline V gene encodes CDR1 LGHDT and CDR2 YNNKEL (reference sequence). Written as DNA, the CDR3 is TGTGCCAGCAGCCCTCCCCCGGGGGAGATTATTTACACCGGGGAGCTGTTTTTT. It specifies CASSPPPGEIIYTGELFF.

This chain links TRBV7-9 with TRBJ2-5, with TRBD2 matching over 11 bases. V dropped 5 bases and J dropped 1; count of bases not matched to a gene: 3. Germline CDR1 is SEHNR and CDR2 is FQNEAQ (reference sequence). This CDR3 region has 15 residues. This CDR3 is CASSLGTSGQETQYF. The CDR3 nucleotides read TGTGCCAGCAGCCTCGGGACTAGCGGCCAAGAGACCCAGTACTTC.

The J gene is TRBJ1-5, the V gene TRBV5-8; perhaps TRBD1 as D (6 bases). Germline-derived CDR1 and CDR2 are SGHTS and YDEGEE. This CDR3 is 16 amino acids long. Deletions cut 1 base from V and 9 bases from J, with 20 bases between. CDR3 sequence (DNA): TGTGCCAGCAGCTTGTTTTGGGGGGGCAGGAAGGGGCCCCAGCATTTT. Protein: CASSLFWGGRKGPQHF. The entire variable domain, with the rest obtained from reference TRBV5-8 and TRBJ1-5, is as follows: EAGVTQSPTHLIKTRGQQATLRCSPISGHTSVYWYQQALGLGLQFLLWYDEGEERNRGNFPPRFSGRQFPNYSSELNVNALELEDSALYLCASSLFWGGRKGPQHFGDGTRLSIL.

The V call is TRBV28, the J call TRBJ1-2; tentative D call: TRBD1 (6 bases). V dropped 5 bases and J dropped 8 bases, with 15 bases sitting between them. Germline V CDR1 and CDR2: MDHEN, SYDVKM. The CDR3 covers 13 residues. The CDR3 reads CASSLPDSRGYTF. In nucleotides, the CDR3 is TGTGCCAGCAGTCTACCGGACAGTCGGGGCTACACCTTC.

The rearrangement uses TRBV5-6 and TRBJ1-1, with TRBD1 identical over 10 bases. The CDR3 is 16 residues long. Germline trimming cut 0 bases from V and 3 bases from J; bases unmatched to any gene: 5. Germline loops: CDR1 SGHDT, CDR2 YYEEEE. The CDR3 DNA sequence: TGTGCCAGCAGCTTGGTGGGACAGGGGTCCTACACTGAAGCTTTCTTT. It yields the protein CASSLVGQGSYTEAFF.